This T cell receptor (beta chain) stems from a study of blood T cell repertoires in COVID-19. Individuals drawn from 20 to 30 US areas were about 18 to 100 years old. Participants' own reports of clinical history determined their cohort assignment. Looked up from germline, CDR1 is SNHLY and CDR2 is FYNNEI. The CDR3 runs 19 residues. Per the authors' pipeline: Reference gene primers were amplified, and this amplification served to estimate nucleated cell counts. Using immunoSEQ multiplex PCR, the repertoire was profiled, and TCRdb retains in-frame clones only, with some absent. Clonal size and the V and J genes are those of that table, whereas D and trimming came from the DNA. The table has around 230,000 clones, over 75% seen once.

This clonotype was obtained from a man aged 40-49 years who had recovered from COVID-19. The chain is built from TRBV2 and TRBJ2-5; 9 bases align to TRBD1. The sample consisted of PBMCs or T cells enriched from blood (not recorded which). The CDR3 DNA sequence: TGTGCGGGGGGGAACTATAAACCGGGACAGGGATCCCGTGGGGAGACCCAGTACTTC. Translated: CAGGNYKPGQGSRGETQYF.